This TCR beta chain was identified in a study of cytomegalovirus exposure and HLA in healthy donors. This clone has more than one count but fewer than ten. What it recognizes is unknown. Other DNA variants within this sample encode the same CDR3. Whole-study results and caveats: Sequencing likely produced, as an artifact, a cluster of highly shared sequence variants. Earlier analysis found most TCR beta V segments productive about 87% or about 30% of the time.

The CDR3 loop spans 13 amino acids. The V gene end was trimmed by 3 bases and the J gene end by 3 bases; junction bases not matched to a gene: 1. Germline loops: CDR1 PRHDT, CDR2 FYEKMQ (reference sequence). This PCR relied on a set of 60 Vbeta primers and 13 Jbeta primers. Profiling relied on immunoSEQ multiplex PCR, and the TCRdb table lists in-frame clones only, not all of them. The top ten hold 1.2% of the sample, which has around 130,000 clones, around four fifths seen once. Sequenced material: PBMCs. The receptor was derived from a boy younger than 18 in good health and CMV-seronegative. This sequence joins TRBV13 and TRBJ1-1; 7 bases agree with TRBD1. This chain's CDR3 is CASSFDRDTEAFF. CDR3 coding DNA: TGTGCCAGCAGCTTCGACAGGGACACTGAAGCTTTCTTT.